This passage covers 5 T cell receptor beta chains from one sample sequenced in a study. TCRdb fed the RT-PCR reads into MiXCR, producing one record per CDR3 protein. The sample shows more than 550,000 distinct CDR3 sequences, approximately 15% of them seen only once. The sequencing sample was made of memory CD4+ T cells from blood. Receptor source: a female donor in good health, serving as a healthy control.

This clonotype was seen a few times. Here the CDR3 DNA reads TGTGCCAGCAGCTTATTAGGGGAATCCTACAATGAGCAGTTCTTC. This gives the protein CASSLLGESYNEQFF. The rearrangement joins TRBV7-2 to TRBJ2-1, with D perhaps TRBD1 (5 bases). V was trimmed by 2 bases and J by 1 base, leaving 9 bases between them. Germline V gives CDR1 SGHTA, CDR2 FQGNSA. The CDR3 sequence is 15 residues long.

This clonotype appeared once. V usage is TRBV4-2 and J usage is TRBJ2-2; 7 bases agree with TRBD1. Germline trimming cut 1 base from V and 4 bases from J; bases unmatched to any gene: 6. Germline V gene lookup returns CDR1 LGHNA and CDR2 YNFKEQ. The CDR3 is made up of 16 amino acids. The CDR3 reads CASSQGDRVGTGELFF. The CDR3 region has the DNA TGTGCCAGCAGCCAAGGTGACAGGGTGGGCACCGGGGAGCTGTTTTTT.

This rearrangement joins TRBV5-1 to TRBJ2-7; TRBD2 might be the D (6 bases). CDR1 SGHRS and CDR2 YFSETQ come from the germline V gene. The V end lost 0 bases, the J end lost 0 bases, and 13 bases lay between the germline ends. The CDR3 has 16 residues. CDR3 sequence (DNA): TGCGCCAGCAGCTTGGGGGCTTGGGGGGTCTCCTACGAGCAGTACTTC. It specifies CASSLGAWGVSYEQYF.

This rearrangement joins TRBV20-1 to TRBJ2-5; the D call may be TRBD1 or TRBD2 (5 bases each). The CDR3 runs 13 residues. Trimming pared 1 base from V and 5 bases from J, leaving 11 bases between. Looked up from germline, CDR1 is DFQATT and CDR2 is SNEGSKA (reference sequence). The CDR3 is CSARGGNTETQYF. CDR3 nucleotides: TGCAGTGCTAGAGGGGGGAACACGGAGACCCAGTACTTC.

This clonotype was found many times. The chain couples TRBV7-3 to TRBJ2-1, with TRBD2 matching over 9 bases. From germline, CDR1 is SGHTA and CDR2 FQGTGA. This CDR3 region has 22 residues. V shed 1 base, J shed 5 bases, and the junction held 24 bases outside the gene matches. CDR3: CASSLKSWRGRGLATSDNEQFF. Written as DNA, the CDR3 is TGTGCCAGCAGCTTAAAAAGCTGGAGGGGTAGGGGACTAGCAACTTCGGACAATGAGCAGTTCTTC.